This T cell receptor (beta chain) was sequenced in a study of blood T cells in healthy people across ages. With a J-beta primer mix and a sample-barcoded 5' primer, a second PCR ran roughly 6 to 11 cycles. Every cDNA was tagged by a template-switch adaptor with 12 random nucleotides. A single record per CDR3 protein comes from TCRdb applying MiXCR to the 5' RACE reads. Counted here are 1.2 million to 1.5 million distinct CDR3 sequences, about 40% occurring once; the ten biggest clones make up roughly 7.7%. General observations from the study: Fewer expanded clones and more diversity marked long-lived versus aged donors.

The CDR3 has 14 amino acids. PBMCs, at least 7 million per sample, were isolated. Note on this clonotype: Its target is not known.

The chain recombines TRBV12-3 or TRBV12-4 with TRBJ2-7; D perhaps matches TRBD2 (6 bases). The DNA matches TRBJ2-5 better at its end, which makes the J call doubtful. The sample comprised blood. The source of this sequence is a woman between 18 and 29 years old in good health. This chain's CDR3 is CASSPGGVRKTQYF. CDR3 DNA: TGTGCCAGCAGCCCCGGGGGAGTGAGAAAGACCCAGTACTTC.